The sequence of this TCR beta chain was determined in a study of shared clonotypes between healthy human individuals. Data came from immunoSEQ multiplex PCR; TCRdb stores just in-frame clones and leaves some out. This table has around 2.5 million clones, 90% to 95% appearing once. Study results and caveats: Donor scarcity curtailed the genetic and exposure-history diversity represented herein.

This CDR3 contains 16 residues. V shed 5 bases, J shed 2 bases, and the junction held 5 bases outside the gene matches. Germline V gene lookup returns CDR1 SGHAT and CDR2 FQNNGV. Note on this clone: Its antigen is not identified.

V is TRBV11-2 and J is TRBJ2-5, with 13 nucleotides matching TRBD2. The clonotype originates from a man between 18 and 29 years old in good health. Some clones in this sample may be carry-over from other donors' samples. Sequencing was carried out using naive CD4+ T cells from PBMCs. Sample subset: CD45RA+ positively selected. The CDR3 DNA sequence: TGTGCCAGCAGCAAGGGACTAGCGGGGAAACAAGAGACCCAGTACTTC. Residues: CASSKGLAGKQETQYF.